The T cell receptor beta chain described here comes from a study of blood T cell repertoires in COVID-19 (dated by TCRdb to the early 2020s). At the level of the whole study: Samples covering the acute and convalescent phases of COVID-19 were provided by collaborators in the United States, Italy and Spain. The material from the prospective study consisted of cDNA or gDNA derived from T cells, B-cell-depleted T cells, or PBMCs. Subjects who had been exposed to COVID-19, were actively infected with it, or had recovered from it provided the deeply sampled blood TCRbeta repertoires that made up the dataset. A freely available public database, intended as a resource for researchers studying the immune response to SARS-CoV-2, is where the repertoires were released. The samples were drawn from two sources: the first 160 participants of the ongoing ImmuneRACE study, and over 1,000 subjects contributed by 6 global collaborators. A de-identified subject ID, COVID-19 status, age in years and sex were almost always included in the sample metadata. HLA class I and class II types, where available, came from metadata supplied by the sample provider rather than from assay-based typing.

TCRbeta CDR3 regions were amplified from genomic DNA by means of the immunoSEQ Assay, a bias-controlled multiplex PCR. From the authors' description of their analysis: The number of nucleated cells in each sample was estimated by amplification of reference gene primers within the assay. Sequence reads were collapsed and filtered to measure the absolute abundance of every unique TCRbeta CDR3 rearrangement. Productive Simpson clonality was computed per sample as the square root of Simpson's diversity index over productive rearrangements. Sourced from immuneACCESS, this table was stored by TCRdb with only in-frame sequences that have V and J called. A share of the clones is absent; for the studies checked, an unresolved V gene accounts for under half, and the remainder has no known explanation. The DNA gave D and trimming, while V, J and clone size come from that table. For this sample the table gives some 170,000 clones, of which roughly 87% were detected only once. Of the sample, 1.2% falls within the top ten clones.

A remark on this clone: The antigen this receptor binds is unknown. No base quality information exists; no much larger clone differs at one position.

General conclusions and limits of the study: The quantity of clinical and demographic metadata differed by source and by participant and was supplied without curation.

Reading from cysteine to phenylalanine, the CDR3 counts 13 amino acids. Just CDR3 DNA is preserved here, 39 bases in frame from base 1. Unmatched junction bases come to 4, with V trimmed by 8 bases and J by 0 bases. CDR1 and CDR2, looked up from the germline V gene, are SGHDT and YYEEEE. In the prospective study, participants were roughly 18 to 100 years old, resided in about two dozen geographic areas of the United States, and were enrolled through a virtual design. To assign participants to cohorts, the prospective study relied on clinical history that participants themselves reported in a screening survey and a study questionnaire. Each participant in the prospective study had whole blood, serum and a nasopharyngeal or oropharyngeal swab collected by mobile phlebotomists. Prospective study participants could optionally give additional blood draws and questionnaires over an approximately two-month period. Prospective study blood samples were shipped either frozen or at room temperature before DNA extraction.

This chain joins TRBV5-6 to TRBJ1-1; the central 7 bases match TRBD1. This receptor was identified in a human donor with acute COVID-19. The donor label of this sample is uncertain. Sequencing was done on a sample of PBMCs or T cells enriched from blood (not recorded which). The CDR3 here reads CASLTGLNTEAFF. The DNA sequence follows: TGTGCCAGTTTGACAGGGCTGAACACTGAAGCTTTCTTT.